This TCR beta chain derives from a study of blood T cell repertoires in COVID-19. Looking at the study overall: Sources were T cells, B-cell-depleted T cells, or PBMCs; the material itself was cDNA or gDNA.

This table comes from immunoSEQ multiplex PCR, and its TCRdb copy is limited to in-frame clones, with some not included. The sample lists 200,000 to 250,000 clones, around 84% seen once, with 7.4% in the top ten. The material sequenced was PBMCs or T cells enriched from blood (not recorded which). This clonotype originated in a woman aged 40 to 50 with acute COVID-19.

In nucleotides, the CDR3 is TGTGCCAGCAGTTTACCCACTAGGTTTGCAGATACGCAGTATTTT. As protein: CASSLPTRFADTQYF. The chain uses TRBV28 and TRBJ2-3; D is possibly TRBD2 (5 bases). V was clipped by 2 bases and J by 4 bases, with 13 bases between them. The CDR3 loop spans 15 amino acids. From germline, CDR1 is MDHEN and CDR2 SYDVKM.